The 12 T cell receptor beta chains below all came from one sample that was sequenced in a study of graft-versus-host responses after intestinal transplantation. Clones were sequenced by immunoSEQ multiplex PCR, and TCRdb holds only the in-frame ones, with some missing. The repertoire holds 40,000 to 60,000 clones, with 65% to 85% as singletons. No antigen has been identified for these receptors. This sample comprised unstimulated CD4+ T cells sorted from spleen or lymph node cells, obtained before transplant. Receptors were obtained from a human donor who was the organ donor for an intestinal transplant.

The chain employs TRBV2 and TRBJ1-6; 11 nucleotides align to TRBD1. V lost 0 bases to trimming and J lost 10 bases; unmatched junction nucleotides: 8. Germline V gene lookup returns CDR1 SNHLY and CDR2 FYNNEI. This CDR3 is 17 amino acids long. For the CDR3, the DNA is TGTGCCAGCAGTGAAGCGGTTGGCCGGGACAGGGGGTCACCCCTCCACTTT. This sequence encodes CASSEAVGRDRGSPLHF. Supplemented by reference TRBV2 and TRBJ1-6, the full variable domain reads EPEVTQTPSHQVTQMGQEVILRCVPISNHLYFYWYRQILGQKVEFLVSFYNNEISEKSEIFDDQFSVERPDGSNFTLKIRSTKLEDSAMYFCASSEAVGRDRGSPLHFGNGTRLTVT.

The chain carries TRBV29-1 and TRBJ1-5; 8 nucleotides agree with TRBD1. Germline CDR1 is SQVTM and CDR2 is ANQGSEA. The CDR3 covers 14 residues. Losses at the gene ends were 6 bases for V and 0 bases for J; bases not matched to a gene: 4. Written as DNA, the CDR3 is TGCAGCGTCCGGGACAGGTCTAGCAATCAGCCCCAGCATTTT. Protein sequence: CSVRDRSSNQPQHF.

This chain joins TRBV2 and TRBJ2-5; 10 positions agree with TRBD2. The length of the CDR3 is 12 residues. Losses at the gene ends were 8 bases for V and 5 bases for J; bases not matched to a gene: 2. The V gene's germline CDR1 is SNHLY and CDR2 FYNNEI. The CDR3 region is CASAGLAETQYF. The DNA of the CDR3 is TGTGCCAGCGCGGGACTAGCGGAGACCCAGTACTTC.

The J gene is TRBJ2-5, the V gene TRBV30; 7 bases are shared with TRBD1. The J segment lost 1 base and the V segment lost 2 bases, leaving 7 bases of the junction unmatched. The CDR3 consists of 15 residues. Per the germline V gene, CDR1 is GTSNPN and CDR2 is SVGIG (reference sequence). The CDR3 bases are TGTGCCTGGAGTATAACGAGGGGGCCCCAAGAGACCCAGTACTTC. Its translation is CAWSITRGPQETQYF. Combining the CDR3 with reference TRBV30 and TRBJ2-5 gives the whole variable domain SQTIHQWPATLVQPVGSPLSLECTVEGTSNPNLYWYRQAAGRGLQLLFYSVGIGQISSEVPQNLSASRPQDRQFILSSKKLLLSDSGFYLCAWSITRGPQETQYFGPGTRLLVL.

The chain carries TRBV4-1 and TRBJ2-1; 7 nucleotides agree with TRBD2. Germline CDR1 reads MGHRA; CDR2 reads YSYEKL. CDR3 length: 14 amino acids. The J segment lost 6 bases and the V segment lost 1 base, leaving 3 bases of the junction unmatched. CDR3 sequence reads: CASSQGTSFNEQFF. The CDR3 region has the DNA TGCGCCAGCAGCCAAGGGACTAGTTTCAATGAGCAGTTCTTC.

This chain joins TRBV4-3 and TRBJ2-2, with 12 bases matching TRBD1. The CDR3 sequence is 15 residues long. J lost 4 bases, V lost 4 bases, and 1 base had no gene match. Per the germline V gene, CDR1 is LGHNA and CDR2 is YSLEER. The CDR3 sequence: CASSRDRGRTGELFF. CDR3 DNA sequence: TGCGCCAGCAGCCGGGACAGGGGGCGCACCGGGGAGCTGTTTTTT.

The CDR3 spells CASSAGDKTYEQYF. The DNA of the CDR3 is TGCGCCAGCAGTGCCGGAGATAAAACCTACGAGCAGTACTTC. The V gene is TRBV10-2, the J gene TRBJ2-7; D is undetermined. CDR1 WSHSY and CDR2 SAAADI come from the germline V gene. This CDR3 is 14 amino acids long. The V gene lost 4 bases and the J gene lost 2 bases, with 12 bases spanning the gap.

This clone was recorded once. V gene TRBV18 combines with J gene TRBJ2-3; D is perhaps TRBD2 (6 bases). Trimming removed 6 bases at V and 2 bases at J, with 21 bases between. The CDR3 consists of 17 residues. Looked up from germline, CDR1 is KGHSH and CDR2 is LQKENI. CDR3 residues: CASSPPRGAGITDTQYF. DNA for the CDR3: TGTGCCAGCTCCCCCCCCCGCGGTGCGGGGATCACAGATACGCAGTATTTT.

This clone was found once. The chain is built from TRBV19 and TRBJ2-6, with 7 nucleotides matching TRBD1. The V segment lost 8 bases and the J segment 2 bases; nucleotides outside the gene matches: 9. Germline assignment: CDR1 LNHDA and CDR2 SQIVND (reference sequence). The CDR3 loop spans 16 amino acids. In nucleotides, the CDR3 is TGTGCCAGTCTACAGGGGTGCAGGGCTGGGGCCAACGTCCTGACTTTC. Translation gives CASLQGCRAGANVLTF.

This CDR3 is CASRLGGDRVELYNEQFF. DNA of the CDR3: TGTGCAAGTCGCTTAGGGGGGGACAGGGTTGAACTTTACAATGAGCAGTTCTTC. The chain joins TRBV12-2 to TRBJ2-1; the tabulated D call, TRBD1, remains unverified against the DNA. TRBV12-2 is recorded as a pseudogene. The CDR3 totals 18 residues.

The chain couples TRBV30 to TRBJ1-5; TRBD1 aligns across 10 bases. Looked up from germline, CDR1 is GTSNPN and CDR2 is SVGIG (reference sequence). This CDR3 spans 13 amino acids. V was pared by 1 base and J by 6 bases, with 0 bases of the junction left unmatched. The CDR3 sequence: CAWSGQGAQPQHF. The CDR3 bases are TGTGCCTGGAGTGGACAGGGGGCTCAGCCCCAGCATTTT.

The rearrangement links TRBV10-1 to TRBJ2-6; 10 bases are a match to TRBD1. This CDR3 is built from 22 residues. Per germline, CDR1 WNHNN and CDR2 SYGVQD (reference sequence). With V trimmed by 7 bases and J by 0 bases, 21 bases remained unmatched. The CDR3 here is CASTLNFGTGVTRSSGANVLTF. As DNA, the CDR3 is TGCGCCAGCACCCTAAATTTCGGGACAGGGGTGACGAGAAGCTCTGGGGCCAACGTCCTGACTTTC.